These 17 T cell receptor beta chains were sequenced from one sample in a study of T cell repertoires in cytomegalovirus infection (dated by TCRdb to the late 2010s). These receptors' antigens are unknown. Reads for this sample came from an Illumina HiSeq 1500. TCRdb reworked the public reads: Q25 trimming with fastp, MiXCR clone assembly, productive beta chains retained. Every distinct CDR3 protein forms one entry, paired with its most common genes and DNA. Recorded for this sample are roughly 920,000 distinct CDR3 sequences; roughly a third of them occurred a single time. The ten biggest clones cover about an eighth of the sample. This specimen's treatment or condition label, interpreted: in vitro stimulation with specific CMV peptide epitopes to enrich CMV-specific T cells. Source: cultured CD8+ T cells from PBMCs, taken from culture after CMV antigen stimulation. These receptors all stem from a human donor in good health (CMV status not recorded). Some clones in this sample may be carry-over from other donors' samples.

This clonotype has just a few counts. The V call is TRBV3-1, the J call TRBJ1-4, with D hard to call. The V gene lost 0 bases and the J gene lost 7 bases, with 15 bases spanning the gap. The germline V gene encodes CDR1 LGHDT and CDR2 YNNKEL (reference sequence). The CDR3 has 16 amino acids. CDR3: CASSQDRLDGSEKLFF. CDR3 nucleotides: TGTGCCAGCAGCCAAGATCGGCTTGACGGGAGTGAAAAACTGTTTTTT.

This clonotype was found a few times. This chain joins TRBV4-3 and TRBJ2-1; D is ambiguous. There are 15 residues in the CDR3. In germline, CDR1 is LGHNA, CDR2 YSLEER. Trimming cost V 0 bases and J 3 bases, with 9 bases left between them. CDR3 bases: TGCGCCAGCAGCCAAGATGTGGCGGACTACAATGAGCAGTTCTTC. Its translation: CASSQDVADYNEQFF.

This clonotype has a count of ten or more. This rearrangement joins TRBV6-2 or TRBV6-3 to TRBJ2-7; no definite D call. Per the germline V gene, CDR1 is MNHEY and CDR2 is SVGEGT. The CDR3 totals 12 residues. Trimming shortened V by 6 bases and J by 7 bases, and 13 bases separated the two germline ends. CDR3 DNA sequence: TGTGCCAGCAGCCCCTCCCCGTGGGAGCAGTACGTC. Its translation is CASSPSPWEQYV.

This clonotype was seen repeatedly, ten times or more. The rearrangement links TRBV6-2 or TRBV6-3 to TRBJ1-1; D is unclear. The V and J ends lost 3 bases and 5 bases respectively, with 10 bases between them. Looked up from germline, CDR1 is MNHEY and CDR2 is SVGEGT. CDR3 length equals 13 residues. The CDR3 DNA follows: TGTGCCAGCAGTTATATAGAGTGGACTGAAGCTTTCTTT. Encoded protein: CASSYIEWTEAFF.

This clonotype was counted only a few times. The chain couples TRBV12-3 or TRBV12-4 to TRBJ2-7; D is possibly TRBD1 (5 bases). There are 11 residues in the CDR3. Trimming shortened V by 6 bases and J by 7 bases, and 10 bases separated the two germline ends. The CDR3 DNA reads TGTGCCAGCAGCCAGGGTGGGGAGCAGTACGTC. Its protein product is CASSQGGEQYV.

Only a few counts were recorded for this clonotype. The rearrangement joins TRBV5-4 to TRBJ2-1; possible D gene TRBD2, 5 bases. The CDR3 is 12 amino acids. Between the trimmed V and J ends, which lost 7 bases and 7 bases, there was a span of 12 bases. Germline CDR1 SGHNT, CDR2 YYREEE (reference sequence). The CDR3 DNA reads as TGTGCCAGCCCCGGACTCGAAAATGAGCAGTTCTTC. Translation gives CASPGLENEQFF.

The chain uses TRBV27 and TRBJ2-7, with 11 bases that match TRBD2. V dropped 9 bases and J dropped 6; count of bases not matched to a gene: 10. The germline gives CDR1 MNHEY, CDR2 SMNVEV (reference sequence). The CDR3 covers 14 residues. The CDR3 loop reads CASKPLAGGSEQYV. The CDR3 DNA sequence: TGTGCCAGTAAGCCCCTAGCGGGGGGAAGCGAGCAGTACGTC.

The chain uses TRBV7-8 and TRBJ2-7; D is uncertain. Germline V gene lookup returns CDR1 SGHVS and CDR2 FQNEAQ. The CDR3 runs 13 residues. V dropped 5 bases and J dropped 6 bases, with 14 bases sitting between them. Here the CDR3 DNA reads TGTGCCAGCAGCAGAAAAACCATAGGCGAGCAGTACTTC. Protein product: CASSRKTIGEQYF.

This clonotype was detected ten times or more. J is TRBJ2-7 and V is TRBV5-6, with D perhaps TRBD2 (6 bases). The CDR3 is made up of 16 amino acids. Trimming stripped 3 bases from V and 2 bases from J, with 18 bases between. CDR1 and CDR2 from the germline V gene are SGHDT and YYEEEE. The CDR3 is CASSWGDGRLPYEQYV. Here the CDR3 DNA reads TGTGCCAGCAGCTGGGGGGACGGAAGGCTTCCCTACGAGCAGTACGTC.

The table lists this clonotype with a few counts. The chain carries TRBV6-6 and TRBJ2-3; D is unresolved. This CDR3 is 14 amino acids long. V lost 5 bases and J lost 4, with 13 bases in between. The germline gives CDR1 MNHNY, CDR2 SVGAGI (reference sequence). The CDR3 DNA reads TGTGCCAGCAGTCATCTGCAATACGCAGATACGCAGTATTTT. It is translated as CASSHLQYADTQYF.

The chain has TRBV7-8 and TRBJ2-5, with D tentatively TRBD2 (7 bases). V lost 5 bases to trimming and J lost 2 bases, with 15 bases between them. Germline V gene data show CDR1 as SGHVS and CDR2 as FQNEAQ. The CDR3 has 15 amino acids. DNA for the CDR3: TGTGCCAGCAGCCTAGGGGGGGAATTACAAGAGACCCAGTACTTC. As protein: CASSLGGELQETQYF.

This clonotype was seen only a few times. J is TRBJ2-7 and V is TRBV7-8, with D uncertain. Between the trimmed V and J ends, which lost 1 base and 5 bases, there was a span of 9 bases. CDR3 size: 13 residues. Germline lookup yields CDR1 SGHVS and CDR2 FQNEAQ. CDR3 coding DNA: TGTGCCAGCAGCTTAGGTGGGCCGAACGAGCAGTACGTC. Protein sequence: CASSLGGPNEQYV.

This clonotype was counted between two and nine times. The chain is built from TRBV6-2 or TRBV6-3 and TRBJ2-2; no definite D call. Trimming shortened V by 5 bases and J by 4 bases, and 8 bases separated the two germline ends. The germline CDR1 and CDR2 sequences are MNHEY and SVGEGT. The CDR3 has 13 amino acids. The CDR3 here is CASSQFATGELFF. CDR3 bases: TGTGCCAGCAGTCAGTTCGCCACCGGGGAGCTGTTTTTT.

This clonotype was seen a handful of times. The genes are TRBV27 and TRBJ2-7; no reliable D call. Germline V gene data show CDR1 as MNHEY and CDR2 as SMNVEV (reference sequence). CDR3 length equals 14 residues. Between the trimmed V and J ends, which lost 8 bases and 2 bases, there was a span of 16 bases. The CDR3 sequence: CASQIALDAYEQYF. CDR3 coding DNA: TGTGCCAGCCAGATTGCCCTCGACGCCTACGAGCAGTACTTC.

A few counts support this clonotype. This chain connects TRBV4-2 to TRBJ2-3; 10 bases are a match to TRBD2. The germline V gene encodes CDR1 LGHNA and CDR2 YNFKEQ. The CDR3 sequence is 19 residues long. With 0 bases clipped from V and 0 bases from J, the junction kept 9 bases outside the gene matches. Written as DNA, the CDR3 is TGTGCCAGCAGCCAAGATACGGCTAGCGGGGGCCTAAGCACAGATACGCAGTATTTT. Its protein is CASSQDTASGGLSTDTQYF.

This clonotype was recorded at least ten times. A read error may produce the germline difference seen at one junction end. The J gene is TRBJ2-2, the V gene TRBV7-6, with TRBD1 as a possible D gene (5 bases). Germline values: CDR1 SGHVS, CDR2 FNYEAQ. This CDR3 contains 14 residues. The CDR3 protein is CASSRGQNTGELFF. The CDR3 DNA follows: TGCGCCAGCAGCCGCGGACAGAACACCGGGGAGCTGTTTTTT.

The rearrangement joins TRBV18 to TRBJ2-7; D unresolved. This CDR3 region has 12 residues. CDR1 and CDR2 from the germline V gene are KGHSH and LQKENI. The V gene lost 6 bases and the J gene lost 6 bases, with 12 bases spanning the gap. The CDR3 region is CASSTSRFEQYF. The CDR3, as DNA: TGTGCCAGCTCGACCTCCAGGTTCGAGCAGTACTTC.